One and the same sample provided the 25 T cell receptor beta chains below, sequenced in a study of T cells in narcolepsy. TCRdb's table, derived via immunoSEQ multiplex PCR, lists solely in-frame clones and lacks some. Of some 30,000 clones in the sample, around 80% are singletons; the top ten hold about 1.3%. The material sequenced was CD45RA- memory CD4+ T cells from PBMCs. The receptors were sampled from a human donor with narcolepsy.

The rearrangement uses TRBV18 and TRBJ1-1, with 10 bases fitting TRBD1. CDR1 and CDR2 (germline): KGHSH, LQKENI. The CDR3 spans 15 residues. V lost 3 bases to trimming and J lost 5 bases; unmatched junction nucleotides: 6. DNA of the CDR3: TGTGCCAGCTCACCGACAGGGGGCGGTGAGACTGAAGCTTTCTTT. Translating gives CASSPTGGGETEAFF.

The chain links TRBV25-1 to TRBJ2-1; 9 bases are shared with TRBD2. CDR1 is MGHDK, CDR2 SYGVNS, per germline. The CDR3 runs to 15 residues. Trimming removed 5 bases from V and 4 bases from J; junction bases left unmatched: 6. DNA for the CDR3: TGTGCCAGCAGTAGAGCGGGGGGAACTTACAATGAGCAGTTCTTC. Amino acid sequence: CASSRAGGTYNEQFF.

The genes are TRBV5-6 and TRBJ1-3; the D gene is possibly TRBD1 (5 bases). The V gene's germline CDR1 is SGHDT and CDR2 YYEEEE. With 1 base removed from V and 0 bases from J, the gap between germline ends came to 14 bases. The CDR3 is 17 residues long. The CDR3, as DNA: TGTGCCAGCAGCTTGAGGGGCACGCAACACTCTGGAAACACCATATATTTT. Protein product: CASSLRGTQHSGNTIYF.

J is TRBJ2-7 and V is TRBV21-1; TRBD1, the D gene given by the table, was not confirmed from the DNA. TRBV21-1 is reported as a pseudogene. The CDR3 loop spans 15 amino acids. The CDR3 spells CARKGPGQGTYEQYF. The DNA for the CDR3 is TGTGCCAGAAAGGGGCCGGGACAGGGGACGTACGAGCAGTACTTC.

CDR3 region: CASSLQGRDYSPLHF. Here the CDR3 DNA reads TGTGCCAGCAGCTTGCAGGGGCGTGATTATTCACCCCTCCACTTT. The J gene is TRBJ1-6, the V gene TRBV5-4; perhaps TRBD1 as D (6 bases). This CDR3 is built from 15 residues. Per the germline V gene, CDR1 is SGHNT and CDR2 is YYREEE (reference sequence). With 1 base removed from V and 8 bases from J, the gap between germline ends came to 13 bases.

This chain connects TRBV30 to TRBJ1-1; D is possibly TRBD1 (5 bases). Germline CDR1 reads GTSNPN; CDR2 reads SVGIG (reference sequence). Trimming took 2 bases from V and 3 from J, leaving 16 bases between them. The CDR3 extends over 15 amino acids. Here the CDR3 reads CAWSPAVGGYTEAFF. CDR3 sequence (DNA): TGTGCCTGGAGTCCAGCGGTGGGGGGGTACACTGAAGCTTTCTTT.

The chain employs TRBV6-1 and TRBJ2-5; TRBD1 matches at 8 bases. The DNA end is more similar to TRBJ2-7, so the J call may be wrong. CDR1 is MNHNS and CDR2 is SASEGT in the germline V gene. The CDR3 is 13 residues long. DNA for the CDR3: TGTGCCAGCAGCGCGACAGGGGCCCGCGAGCAGTACTTC. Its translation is CASSATGAREQYF.

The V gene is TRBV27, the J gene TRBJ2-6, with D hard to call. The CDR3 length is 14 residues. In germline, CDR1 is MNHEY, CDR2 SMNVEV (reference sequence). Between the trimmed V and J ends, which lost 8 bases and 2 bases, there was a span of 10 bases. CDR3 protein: CASGQRAGANVLTF. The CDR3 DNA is TGTGCCAGCGGCCAACGGGCTGGGGCCAACGTCCTGACTTTC.

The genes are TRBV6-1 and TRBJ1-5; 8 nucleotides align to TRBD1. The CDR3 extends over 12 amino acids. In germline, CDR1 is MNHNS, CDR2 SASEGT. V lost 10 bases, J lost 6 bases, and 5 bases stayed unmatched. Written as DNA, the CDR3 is TGTGCCACCCTGACAGGGGTTCAGCCCCAGCATTTT. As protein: CATLTGVQPQHF.

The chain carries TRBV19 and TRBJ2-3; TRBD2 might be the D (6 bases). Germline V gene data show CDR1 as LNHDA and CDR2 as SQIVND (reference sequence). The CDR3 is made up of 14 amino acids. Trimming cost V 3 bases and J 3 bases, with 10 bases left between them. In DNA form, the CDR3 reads TGTGCCAGTAGTATTCGGGACTTTACAGATACGCAGTATTTT. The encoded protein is CASSIRDFTDTQYF.

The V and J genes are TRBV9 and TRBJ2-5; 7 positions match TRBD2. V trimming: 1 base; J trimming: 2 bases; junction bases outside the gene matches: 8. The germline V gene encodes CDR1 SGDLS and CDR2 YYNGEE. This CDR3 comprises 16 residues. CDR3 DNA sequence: TGTGCCAGCAGCGTATATTCGGCTAGCGGACAAGAGACCCAGTACTTC. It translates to CASSVYSASGQETQYF.

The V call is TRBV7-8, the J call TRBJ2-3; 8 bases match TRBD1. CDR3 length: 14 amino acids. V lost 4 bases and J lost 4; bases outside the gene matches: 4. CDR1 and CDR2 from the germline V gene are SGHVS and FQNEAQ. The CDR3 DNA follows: TGTGCCAGCAGCTCCCCAGGGGGCTCAGATACGCAGTATTTT. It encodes CASSSPGGSDTQYF. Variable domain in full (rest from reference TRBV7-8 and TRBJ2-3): GAGVSQSPRYKVAKRGQDVALRCDPISGHVSLFWYQQALGQGPEFLTYFQNEAQLDKSGLPSDRFFAERPEGSVSTLKIQRTQQEDSAVYLCASSSPGGSDTQYFGPGTRLTVL.

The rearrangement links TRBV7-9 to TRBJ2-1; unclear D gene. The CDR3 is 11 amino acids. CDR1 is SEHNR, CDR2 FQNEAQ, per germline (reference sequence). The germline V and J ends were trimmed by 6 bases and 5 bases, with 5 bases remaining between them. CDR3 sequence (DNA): TGTGCCAGCAGAAGGAACAATGAGCAGTTCTTC. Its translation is CASRRNNEQFF.

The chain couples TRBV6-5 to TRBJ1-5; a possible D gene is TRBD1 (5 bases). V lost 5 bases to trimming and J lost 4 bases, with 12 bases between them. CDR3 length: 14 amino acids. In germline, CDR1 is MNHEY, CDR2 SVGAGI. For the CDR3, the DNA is TGTGCCAGCAGTCCCGGGACGGAGAATCAGCCCCAGCATTTT. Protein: CASSPGTENQPQHF.

The CDR3 spells CASRQISGGELFF. CDR3 in DNA: TGTGCCAGCAGACAGATCTCGGGGGGGGAGCTGTTTTTT. V usage is TRBV11-2 and J usage is TRBJ2-2, with TRBD2 as a possible D gene (5 bases). CDR3 length equals 13 residues. CDR1 is SGHAT and CDR2 is FQNNGV in the germline V gene. V shed 6 bases and J shed 8 bases, with 13 bases lying between them.

The CDR3 DNA reads TGTGCCAGCAGCTTGGCCCCTTCGGGCGCTGGAAACACCATATATTTT. Translation gives CASSLAPSGAGNTIYF. The chain is built from TRBV5-4 and TRBJ1-3; D unclear. The V and J ends lost 0 bases and 2 bases respectively, with 12 bases between them. The germline V gene encodes CDR1 SGHNT and CDR2 YYREEE (reference sequence). This CDR3 contains 16 residues.

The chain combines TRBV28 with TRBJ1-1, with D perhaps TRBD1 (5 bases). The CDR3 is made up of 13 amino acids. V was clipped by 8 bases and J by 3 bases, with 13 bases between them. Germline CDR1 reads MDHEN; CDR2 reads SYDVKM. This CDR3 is CASSSGTHTEAFF. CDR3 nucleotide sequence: TGTGCCAGCTCTTCCGGGACCCACACTGAAGCTTTCTTT.

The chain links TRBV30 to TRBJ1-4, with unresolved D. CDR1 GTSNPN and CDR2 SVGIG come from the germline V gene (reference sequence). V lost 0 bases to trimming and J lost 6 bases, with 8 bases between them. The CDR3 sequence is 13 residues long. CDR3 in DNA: TGTGCCTGGAGTGTACACAGCGATGAAAAACTGTTTTTT. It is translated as CAWSVHSDEKLFF.

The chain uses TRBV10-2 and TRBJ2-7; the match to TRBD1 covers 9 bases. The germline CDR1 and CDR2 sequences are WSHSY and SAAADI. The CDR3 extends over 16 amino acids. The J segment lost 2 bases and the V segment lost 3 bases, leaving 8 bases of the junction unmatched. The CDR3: CASSDVRTGVTYEQYF. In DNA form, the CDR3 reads TGCGCCAGCAGTGATGTCAGGACAGGGGTAACCTACGAGCAGTACTTC.

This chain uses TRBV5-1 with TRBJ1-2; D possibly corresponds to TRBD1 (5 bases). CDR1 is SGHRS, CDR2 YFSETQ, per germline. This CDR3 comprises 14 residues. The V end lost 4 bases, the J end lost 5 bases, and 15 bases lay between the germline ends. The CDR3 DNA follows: TGCGCCAGCAGCGCGGACACCGCGGCTTATGGCTACACCTTC. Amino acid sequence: CASSADTAAYGYTF.

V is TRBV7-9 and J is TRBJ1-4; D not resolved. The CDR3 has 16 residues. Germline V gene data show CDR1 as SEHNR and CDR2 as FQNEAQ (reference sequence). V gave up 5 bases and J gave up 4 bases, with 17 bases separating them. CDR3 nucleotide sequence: TGTGCCAGCAGCCCGAAACGGCGGTTGAGTAATGAAAAACTGTTTTTT. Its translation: CASSPKRRLSNEKLFF.

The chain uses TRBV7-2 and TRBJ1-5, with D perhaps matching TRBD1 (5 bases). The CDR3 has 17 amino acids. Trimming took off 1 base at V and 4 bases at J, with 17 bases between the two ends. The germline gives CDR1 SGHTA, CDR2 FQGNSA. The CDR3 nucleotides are TGTGCCAGCAGCTTAGGCGTAGGGACGCTAGCAAATCAGCCCCAGCATTTT. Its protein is CASSLGVGTLANQPQHF.

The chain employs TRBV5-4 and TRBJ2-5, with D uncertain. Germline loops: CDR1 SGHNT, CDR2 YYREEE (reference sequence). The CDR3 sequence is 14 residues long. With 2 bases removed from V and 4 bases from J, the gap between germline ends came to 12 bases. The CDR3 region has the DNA TGTGCCAGCAGCTTAAGGTCGCCAATAGAGACCCAGTACTTC. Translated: CASSLRSPIETQYF.

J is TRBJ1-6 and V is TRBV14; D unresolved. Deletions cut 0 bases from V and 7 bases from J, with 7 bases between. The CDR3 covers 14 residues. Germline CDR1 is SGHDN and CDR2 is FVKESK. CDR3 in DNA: TGTGCCAGCAGCCAAGAGTCAGAAAATTCACCCCTCCACTTT. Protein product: CASSQESENSPLHF.

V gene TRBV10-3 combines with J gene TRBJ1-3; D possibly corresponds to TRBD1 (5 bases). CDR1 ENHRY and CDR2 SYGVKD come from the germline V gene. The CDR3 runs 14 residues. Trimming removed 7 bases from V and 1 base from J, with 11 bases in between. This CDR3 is CAIKGSESGNTIYF. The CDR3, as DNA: TGTGCCATCAAGGGGAGTGAATCTGGAAACACCATATATTTT.